This is a list of T cell receptor beta chains from one sample in a study of T cell responses to AZD1222 COVID-19 vaccine. This table comes from immunoSEQ multiplex PCR, and its TCRdb copy is limited to in-frame clones, with some not included. This table holds about 110,000 clones, about nine tenths found once. The specimen was peripheral blood, collected 28 days after the second AZD1222 dose. These receptor sequences come from an adult who received the AZD1222 COVID-19 vaccine. Each CDR3 is given with its conserved first and last residue. Fields, in order: J gene, clone size, D gene, V gene, CDR3 DNA, CDR3 protein. A D gene is named only where the DNA matches it firmly. Expanded clones get a size class; other rows say once, few or many, or leave the size out.

J: TRBJ2-5
size: -
D: TRBD2
V: TRBV7-2
DNA: TGTGCCAGCAGCTTACCACTAGCGGGGGGGCTGGAGACCCAGTACTTC
CDR3: CASSLPLAGGLETQYF

J: TRBJ2-3
size: -
D: -
V: TRBV5-1
DNA: TGCGCCAGCAGCCTACGAGCCGTCCCAGATACGCAGTATTTT
CDR3: CASSLRAVPDTQYF

J: TRBJ1-5
size: -
D: -
V: TRBV19
DNA: TGTGCCAGTAGTATACTCCGGGGCCGGCAGCCCCAGCATTTT
CDR3: CASSILRGRQPQHF

J: TRBJ1-2
size: -
D: -
V: TRBV5-1
DNA: TGCGCCAGCAGCTTGGGGGGACGGGAAGGCTACACCTTC
CDR3: CASSLGGREGYTF

J: TRBJ1-2
size: -
D: TRBD1
V: TRBV18
DNA: TGTGCCAGCTCACCCGTCCGGGTGCAGGGGGCGTCTGGCTACACCTTC
CDR3: CASSPVRVQGASGYTF

J: TRBJ1-6
size: -
D: TRBD1
V: TRBV5-5
DNA: TGTGCCAGCAGCCCATCATCGACAGGGCTTGGCTCACCCCTCCACTTT
CDR3: CASSPSSTGLGSPLHF

J: TRBJ2-1
size: once
D: TRBD2
V: TRBV4-2
DNA: TGTGCCAGCAGCCAAGTCGGCGGGGGGGCCGGTAATGAGCAGTTCTTC
CDR3: CASSQVGGGAGNEQFF

J: TRBJ1-1
size: -
D: -
V: TRBV5-4
DNA: TGTGCCAGCACCTCCGGGGGCCGGACTGAAGCTTTCTTT
CDR3: CASTSGGRTEAFF

J: TRBJ2-2
size: -
D: TRBD1
V: TRBV11-2
DNA: TGTGCCAGCAGCTTAGAAGGGGGCCATGGCACCGGGGAGCTGTTTTTT
CDR3: CASSLEGGHGTGELFF

J: TRBJ1-2
size: -
D: TRBD1
V: TRBV14
DNA: TGTGCCAGCAGCCCGGGACAGGGGAGAGGCTACACCTTC
CDR3: CASSPGQGRGYTF

J: TRBJ1-2
size: -
D: -
V: TRBV3-1/TRBV3-2
DNA: TGTGCCAGCAGCGCTCGGGACGTGAGGGGTGGCTACACCTTC
CDR3: CASSARDVRGGYTF

J: TRBJ2-3
size: once
D: -
V: TRBV7-8
DNA: TGTGCCAGCAGCTCTGGACCCGTAAATACGCAGTATTTT
CDR3: CASSSGPVNTQYF

J: TRBJ1-6
size: -
D: TRBD1
V: TRBV7-2
DNA: TGTGCCAGCAGCTTACAGGGGGGCCGTAATTCACCCCTCCACTTT
CDR3: CASSLQGGRNSPLHF

J: TRBJ2-2
size: -
D: -
V: TRBV6-2/TRBV6-3
DNA: TGTGCCAGCAGTTTCGTGGGCACCCCAAGAACCGGGGAGCTGTTTTTT
CDR3: CASSFVGTPRTGELFF

J: TRBJ2-2
size: -
D: -
V: TRBV6-5
DNA: TGTGCCAGCAGTTACTGGAACACCGGGGAGCTGTTTTTT
CDR3: CASSYWNTGELFF

J: TRBJ1-1
size: once
D: -
V: TRBV29-1
DNA: TGCAGCGCCCTGAGCGCCACAGGCGAAGCTTTCTTT
CDR3: CSALSATGEAFF

J: TRBJ2-7
size: -
D: -
V: TRBV6-5
DNA: TGTGCCAGCAGCCGCGGGACGGCCGAGCAGTACTTC
CDR3: CASSRGTAEQYF

J: TRBJ1-5
size: -
D: -
V: TRBV28
DNA: TGTGCCAGCAGTTCCACCCCGGGGCTTAGCAATCAGCCCCAGCATTTT
CDR3: CASSSTPGLSNQPQHF

J: TRBJ2-2
size: -
D: -
V: TRBV7-7
DNA: TGTGCTAGCAGCTCGGGAGTTAACACCGGGGAGCTGTTTTTT
CDR3: CASSSGVNTGELFF

J: TRBJ2-3
size: -
D: -
V: TRBV6-4
DNA: TGTGCCAGCAGCGCCCTAGCCAGCACAGATACGCAGTATTTT
CDR3: CASSALASTDTQYF

J: TRBJ1-4
size: -
D: TRBD1
V: TRBV7-3
DNA: TGTGCCAGCAGTGTCAGGGGGCGGGAAAAACTGTTTTTT
CDR3: CASSVRGREKLFF

J: TRBJ2-7
size: -
D: TRBD1
V: TRBV29-1
DNA: TGCAGCGTCTGGACAGGGACCCCCCACGAGCAGTACTTC
CDR3: CSVWTGTPHEQYF

J: TRBJ1-6
size: -
D: -
V: TRBV7-5
DNA: TGTGTCAGAAGCCCCCCCGTCTCCTATAATTCACCCCTCCACTTT
CDR3: CVRSPPVSYNSPLHF

J: TRBJ2-7
size: -
D: TRBD2
V: TRBV7-2
DNA: TGTGCCAGCAGCTTCCCTTCTACTAGCGGGGGTTGGTACGAGCAGTACTTC
CDR3: CASSFPSTSGGWYEQYF

J: TRBJ1-5
size: -
D: -
V: TRBV10-3
DNA: TGTGCCATCAGTGACTCCGACGGAACGTATCAGCCCCAGCATTTT
CDR3: CAISDSDGTYQPQHF

J: TRBJ2-2
size: -
D: TRBD1
V: TRBV18
DNA: TGTGCCAGCTCACCAAACATCGGGACAGGTCGAACCGGGGAGCTGTTTTTT
CDR3: CASSPNIGTGRTGELFF

J: TRBJ2-1
size: -
D: TRBD2
V: TRBV5-1
DNA: TGCGCCAGCAGCTGGGGCGGGGGGTCGTCCTACAATGAGCAGTTCTTC
CDR3: CASSWGGGSSYNEQFF

J: TRBJ1-2
size: -
D: -
V: TRBV10-2
DNA: TGCGCCAGCAGTGAGTCTCAATTTCCAGGGTGGGACTATGGCTACACCTTC
CDR3: CASSESQFPGWDYGYTF

J: TRBJ2-7
size: -
D: TRBD2
V: TRBV7-6
DNA: TGTGCCAGCAGCTTAAGTTTAGCGGGGGGGCGAGAGCAGTACTTC
CDR3: CASSLSLAGGREQYF

J: TRBJ1-1
size: -
D: -
V: TRBV7-2
DNA: TGTGCCAGCAGCCGCGACAGGAACACTGAAGCTTTCTTT
CDR3: CASSRDRNTEAFF

J: TRBJ2-7
size: -
D: -
V: TRBV24-1
DNA: TGTGCCACCAACTTTTCCGGACACGCGAACTACGAGCAGTACTTC
CDR3: CATNFSGHANYEQYF

J: TRBJ2-1
size: -
D: TRBD1
V: TRBV7-8
DNA: TGTGCCAGCAGCTTATCCCACGGGACAGGGGGCCCCTACAATGAGCAGTTCTTC
CDR3: CASSLSHGTGGPYNEQFF

J: TRBJ2-3
size: -
D: -
V: TRBV10-3
DNA: TGTGCCATCAGTGACAGCACAGATACGCAGTATTTT
CDR3: CAISDSTDTQYF

J: TRBJ2-3
size: -
D: -
V: TRBV7-2
DNA: TGTGCCAGCAGCCTTAGACCAGTCACAGATACGCAGTATTTT
CDR3: CASSLRPVTDTQYF

J: TRBJ1-2
size: -
D: TRBD1
V: TRBV5-6
DNA: TGTGCCAGCAGCTGGGACAGTCTGAACTATGGCTACACCTTC
CDR3: CASSWDSLNYGYTF

J: TRBJ2-7
size: -
D: -
V: TRBV6-2/TRBV6-3
DNA: TGTGCCAGCAGTTACCGGGTCAACGAGCAGTACTTC
CDR3: CASSYRVNEQYF

J: TRBJ2-1
size: once
D: TRBD2
V: TRBV27
DNA: TGTGCCAGCAGCGGGGGGGGTAATGAGCAGTTCTTC
CDR3: CASSGGGNEQFF

J: TRBJ1-2
size: -
D: -
V: TRBV5-1
DNA: TGCGCCAGCAGTCAGGGACTGCCCCTCTATGGCTACACCTTC
CDR3: CASSQGLPLYGYTF

J: TRBJ1-5
size: -
D: TRBD1
V: TRBV6-2/TRBV6-3
DNA: TGTGCCAGCAGTCCCTCCGGGACAGGGGGCAAAATTAGCAATCAGCCCCAGCATTTT
CDR3: CASSPSGTGGKISNQPQHF

J: TRBJ2-1
size: -
D: -
V: TRBV19
DNA: TGTGCCAGTAGTAACGCGCCGAGCTCCTACAATGAGCAGTTCTTC
CDR3: CASSNAPSSYNEQFF

J: TRBJ2-1
size: -
D: -
V: TRBV7-3
DNA: TGTGCCAGCAGCTTAATTCCGGGAGTCAATGAGCAGTTCTTC
CDR3: CASSLIPGVNEQFF

J: TRBJ2-3
size: -
D: -
V: TRBV5-4
DNA: TGTGCCAGCGCCAATAGGTACTCAGATACGCAGTATTTT
CDR3: CASANRYSDTQYF

J: TRBJ2-5
size: -
D: -
V: TRBV19
DNA: TGTGCCAGTAGTAGTCAGGTGGACCAAGAGACCCAGTACTTC
CDR3: CASSSQVDQETQYF

J: TRBJ2-5
size: -
D: -
V: TRBV4-3
DNA: TGCGCCAGCAGCCAAGATCAGGGTGTAGAGACCCAGTACTTC
CDR3: CASSQDQGVETQYF

J: TRBJ2-7
size: -
D: TRBD2
V: TRBV12-3/TRBV12-4
DNA: TGTGCCAGCAGTAGCGGGGGACTATACGAGCAGTACTTC
CDR3: CASSSGGLYEQYF